The present T cell receptor beta chain was sequenced within a study of cytomegalovirus exposure and HLA in healthy donors. Broader study findings: Testing in vitro showed three CMV-associated chains specific for CMV antigens.

For this clone: What it binds is unknown.

The PCR employed 60 Vbeta primers together with 13 Jbeta primers. The data were produced by immunoSEQ multiplex PCR, yet TCRdb's version contains in-frame clones alone and is incomplete. The table includes some 240,000 clones, about nine tenths detected once. Germline V gene data show CDR1 as SGHTA and CDR2 as FQGNSA. The CDR3 totals 15 residues. V was shortened by 1 base and J by 6 bases, with 14 bases between the two germline ends. The sequencing input was PBMCs. The source is a girl under 10 years old in good health and CMV-seronegative. This chain uses TRBV7-2 with TRBJ2-3, with D possibly being TRBD2 (7 bases). This CDR3 is CASSLVRRGGDTQYF. CDR3 coding DNA: TGTGCCAGCAGCTTAGTTCGGAGGGGGGGCGATACGCAGTATTTT.